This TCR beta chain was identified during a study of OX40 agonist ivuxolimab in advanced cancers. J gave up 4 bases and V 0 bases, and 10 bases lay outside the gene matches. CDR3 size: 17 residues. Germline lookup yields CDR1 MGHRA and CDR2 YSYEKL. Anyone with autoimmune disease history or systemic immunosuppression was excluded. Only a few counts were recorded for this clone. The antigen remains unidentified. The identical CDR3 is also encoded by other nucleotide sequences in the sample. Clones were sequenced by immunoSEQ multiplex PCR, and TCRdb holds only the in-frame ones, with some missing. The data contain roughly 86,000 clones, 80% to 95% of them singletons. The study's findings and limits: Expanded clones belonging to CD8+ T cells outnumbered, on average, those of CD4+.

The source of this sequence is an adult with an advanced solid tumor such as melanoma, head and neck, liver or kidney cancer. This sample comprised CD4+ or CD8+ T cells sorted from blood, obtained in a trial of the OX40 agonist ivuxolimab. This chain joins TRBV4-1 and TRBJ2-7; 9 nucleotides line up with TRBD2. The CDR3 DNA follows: TGCGCCAGCAGCCAAGAAGGTAGCGGGAGTCTGAAGTACGAGCAGTACTTC. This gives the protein CASSQEGSGSLKYEQYF.